Given below is one TCR beta chain in context. The antigen remains undetermined. TCRdb keeps only in-frame clones here, not all; method: immunoSEQ multiplex PCR. The sample contains fewer than 10,000 clones, around 82% of which appear only once. The sample originates from a study of immune evolution from preneoplasia to lung adenocarcinoma. Study information: HLA loss of heterozygosity: 7% AIS, about 15% MIA, about 31% ADC, none AAH. Study-wide results and caveats: Clonality was highest in normal lung, lower in later-stage lesions apparently.

Patients had resection in Japan or China between about 2013 and 2018. After pathologic assessment, macro-dissection selected premalignant or tumor cells for extraction. Trimming took 3 bases from V and 3 from J, leaving 8 bases between them. Germline V gene sequence: CDR1 LGHNT, CDR2 FRNRAP. This CDR3 is built from 13 residues. The chain carries TRBV12-5 and TRBJ1-1, with D perhaps matching TRBD1 (5 bases). The sequence was obtained from a person aged 80 or older with lung adenocarcinoma. Sequencing was done on a sample of FFPE minimally invasive lung adenocarcinoma tissue. CDR3 sequence (DNA): TGTGCTAGTGGTTTTGGGGGGGACACTGAAGCTTTCTTT. Its protein product is CASGFGGDTEAFF. Filled out from reference TRBV12-5 and TRBJ1-1, the complete variable domain reads DARVTQTPRHKVTEMGQEVTMRCQPILGHNTVFWYRQTMMQGLELLAYFRNRAPLDDSGMPKDRFSAEMPDATLATLKIQPSEPRDSAVYFCASGFGGDTEAFFGQGTRLTVV.